The sequence of this T cell receptor beta chain was determined in a study of blood T cell repertoires in COVID-19. Study information: T cells, B-cell-depleted T cells, or PBMCs provided the cDNA or gDNA that served as material.

Methods used by the authors: Amplification of reference gene primers was used by the study to estimate nucleated cell counts. The table came from immunoSEQ multiplex PCR; TCRdb's copy has only in-frame clones and leaves some out. V and J calls and clone size come straight from that table; D and trimming were deduced from the DNA. The table includes 120,000 to 150,000 clones, approximately 80% detected once. Recruitment covered roughly 22 US areas and drew participants whose ages spanned roughly 18 to 100 years. The CDR3 is 16 residues long. With V trimmed by 6 bases and J by 6 bases, 14 bases remained unmatched. Germline lookup yields CDR1 SGHAT and CDR2 FQNNGV.

The clonotype comes from a woman between 18 and 30 years old who had been exposed to COVID-19. The specimen sequenced was PBMCs or T cells enriched from blood (not recorded which). The rearrangement links TRBV11-2 to TRBJ2-7; 10 positions match TRBD2. DNA for the CDR3: TGTGCCAGCAGTTCTGCTAGCGGGAGTAGTAGGTTCGAGCAGTACTTC. Amino acid sequence: CASSSASGSSRFEQYF.